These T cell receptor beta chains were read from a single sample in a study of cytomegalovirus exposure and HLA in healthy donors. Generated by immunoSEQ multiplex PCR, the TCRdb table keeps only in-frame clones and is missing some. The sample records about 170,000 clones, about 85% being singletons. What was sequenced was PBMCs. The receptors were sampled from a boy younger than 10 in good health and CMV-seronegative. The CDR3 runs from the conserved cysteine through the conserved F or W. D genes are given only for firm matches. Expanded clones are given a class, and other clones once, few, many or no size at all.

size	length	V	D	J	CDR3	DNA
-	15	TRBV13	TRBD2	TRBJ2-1	CASSSPSGGYNEQFF	TGTGCCAGCAGCTCCCCGAGCGGGGGATACAATGAGCAGTTCTTC
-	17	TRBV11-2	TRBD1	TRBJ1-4	CASSLAPYRGPTEKLFF	TGTGCCAGCAGCTTAGCCCCCTACAGGGGCCCCACCGAAAAACTGTTTTTT
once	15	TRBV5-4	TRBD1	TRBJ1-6	CASSSKQGVNSPLHF	TGTGCCAGCAGCTCGAAACAGGGGGTGAATTCACCCCTCCACTTT
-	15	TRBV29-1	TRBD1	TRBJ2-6	CSATGTGDGANVLTF	TGCAGCGCAACCGGGACAGGGGATGGGGCCAACGTCCTGACTTTC
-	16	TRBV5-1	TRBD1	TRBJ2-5	CASSSSRDRVDETQYF	TGCGCCAGCAGCTCGTCCAGGGACAGGGTTGACGAGACCCAGTACTTC
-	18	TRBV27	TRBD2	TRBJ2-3	CASSLPTGAGGPGDTQYF	TGTGCCAGCAGTTTACCGACGGGAGCGGGGGGCCCGGGAGATACGCAGTATTTT
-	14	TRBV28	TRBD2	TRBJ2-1	CASRGLAGVEEQFF	TGTGCCAGCCGGGGACTAGCGGGAGTTGAAGAGCAGTTCTTC
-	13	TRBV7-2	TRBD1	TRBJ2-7	CASTLGTAGEQYF	TGTGCCAGCACCCTCGGGACAGCCGGCGAGCAGTACTTC
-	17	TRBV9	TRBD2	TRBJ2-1	CASSAGLAGVAYNEQFF	TGTGCCAGCAGCGCGGGACTAGCGGGAGTAGCCTACAATGAGCAGTTCTTC
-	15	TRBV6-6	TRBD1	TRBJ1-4	CASSPPGQRNEKLFF	TGTGCCAGCAGTCCTCCGGGACAGAGGAATGAAAAACTGTTTTTT
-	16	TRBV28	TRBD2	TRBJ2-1	CASNPARAGGYNEQFF	TGTGCCAGCAATCCTGCCCGGGCGGGAGGGTACAATGAGCAGTTCTTC
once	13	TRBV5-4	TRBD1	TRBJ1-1	CASSSSGGTEAFF	TGTGCCAGCAGCTCTTCAGGGGGCACTGAAGCTTTCTTT
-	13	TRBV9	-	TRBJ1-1	CASSATENTEAFF	TGTGCCAGCAGTGCGACAGAAAACACTGAAGCTTTCTTT
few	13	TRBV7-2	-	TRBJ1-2	CASSSRGGYGYTF	TGTGCCAGCAGCTCAAGGGGAGGCTATGGCTACACCTTC
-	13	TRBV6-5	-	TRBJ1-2	CASHGGGGYGYTF	TGTGCCAGCCACGGCGGGGGTGGCTATGGCTACACCTTC
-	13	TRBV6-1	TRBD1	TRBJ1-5	CASQVRGHQPQHF	TGTGCCAGTCAAGTCAGGGGGCATCAGCCCCAGCATTTT
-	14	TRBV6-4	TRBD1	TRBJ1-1	CASSATGVNTEAFF	TGTGCCAGCAGTGCGACAGGGGTCAACACTGAAGCTTTCTTT
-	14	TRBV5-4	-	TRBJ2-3	CASKGQGGTDTQYF	TGTGCCAGCAAGGGGCAGGGGGGTACAGATACGCAGTATTTT
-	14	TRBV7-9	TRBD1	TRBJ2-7	CASSSGTAAYEQYF	TGTGCCAGCAGCTCCGGGACAGCGGCCTACGAGCAGTACTTC
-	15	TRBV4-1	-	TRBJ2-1	CASSHPPRGSNEQFF	TGCGCCAGCAGCCACCCCCCTAGGGGAAGCAATGAGCAGTTCTTC
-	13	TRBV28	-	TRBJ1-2	CASSFWGDFGYTF	TGTGCCAGCAGTTTTTGGGGGGATTTTGGCTACACCTTC
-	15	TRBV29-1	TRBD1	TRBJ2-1	CSALPTGDTYNEQFF	TGCAGCGCCCTCCCGACAGGGGACACCTACAATGAGCAGTTCTTC
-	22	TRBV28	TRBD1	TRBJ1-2	CASSSDTGGAGPGGSLNYGYTF	TGTGCCAGCAGTTCGGACACAGGGGGCGCAGGACCAGGAGGCTCCCTAAACTATGGCTACACCTTC
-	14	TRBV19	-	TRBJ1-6	CASSLDLSNSPLHF	TGTGCCAGTAGCCTGGACTTATCAAATTCACCCCTCCACTTT
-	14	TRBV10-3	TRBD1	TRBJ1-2	CAIRYTGERQGYTF	TGTGCCATCAGATACACAGGGGAGCGACAAGGCTACACCTTC
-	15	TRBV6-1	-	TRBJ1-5	CASSARDGRDQPQHF	TGTGCCAGCAGTGCCCGGGACGGGAGAGATCAGCCCCAGCATTTT
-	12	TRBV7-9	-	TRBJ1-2	CATSGQGTSYTF	TGTGCCACCTCGGGGCAGGGGACCAGCTACACCTTC
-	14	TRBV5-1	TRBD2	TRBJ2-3	CASSLVAGEDTQYF	TGCGCCAGCAGCTTGGTAGCGGGAGAGGATACGCAGTATTTT
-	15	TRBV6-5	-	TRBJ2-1	CASSYSPGYANEQFF	TGTGCCAGCAGTTACTCGCCAGGCTACGCCAATGAGCAGTTCTTC
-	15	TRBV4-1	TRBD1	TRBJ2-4	CASSQDGQAQNIQYF	TGCGCCAGCAGCCAAGACGGACAGGCCCAAAACATTCAGTACTTC
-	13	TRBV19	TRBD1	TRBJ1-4	CASSGQGLEKLFF	TGTGCCAGTAGTGGACAGGGGCTCGAAAAACTGTTTTTT
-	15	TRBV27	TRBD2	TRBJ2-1	CASKRAGVLYNEQFF	TGTGCCAGCAAACGAGCGGGAGTTTTGTACAATGAGCAGTTCTTC
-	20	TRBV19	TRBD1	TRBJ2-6	CASTPTMRRQGPSGANVLTF	TGTGCCAGTACGCCTACTATGCGGAGACAGGGTCCCTCTGGGGCCAACGTCCTGACTTTC
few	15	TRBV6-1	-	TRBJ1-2	CASSEAGGGGYGYTF	TGTGCCAGCAGTGAAGCCGGGGGAGGCGGCTATGGCTACACCTTC
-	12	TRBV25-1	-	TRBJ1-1	CASSDRGRVAFF	TGTGCCAGCAGTGATCGGGGGAGGGTAGCTTTCTTT
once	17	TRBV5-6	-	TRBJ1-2	CASSLADGREIGYGYTF	TGTGCCAGCAGCTTGGCCGACGGGAGGGAGATAGGCTATGGCTACACCTTC
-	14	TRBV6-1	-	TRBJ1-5	CASSDRGSNQPQHF	TGTGCCAGCAGTGATCGAGGAAGCAATCAGCCCCAGCATTTT
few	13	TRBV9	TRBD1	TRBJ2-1	CASSVGQGGEQFF	TGTGCCAGCAGCGTAGGACAGGGTGGTGAGCAGTTCTTC
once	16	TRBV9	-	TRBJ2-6	CASSVVGGSGANVLTF	TGTGCCAGCAGCGTAGTCGGGGGCTCTGGGGCCAACGTCCTGACTTTC
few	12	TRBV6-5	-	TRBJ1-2	CASTSPGAGYTF	TGTGCCAGCACCTCTCCTGGGGCGGGCTACACCTTC
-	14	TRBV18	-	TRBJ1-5	CASSPSGFNQPQHF	TGTGCCAGCTCACCATCAGGGTTTAATCAGCCCCAGCATTTT
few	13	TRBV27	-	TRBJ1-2	CASRGGGVYGYTF	TGTGCCAGTAGGGGTGGGGGGGTATATGGCTACACCTTC
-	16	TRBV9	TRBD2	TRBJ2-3	CASSVGAGEGPDTQYF	TGTGCCAGCAGCGTAGGAGCGGGAGAAGGCCCAGATACGCAGTATTTT
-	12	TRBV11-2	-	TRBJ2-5	CASSPLGGTQYF	TGTGCCAGCAGCCCGCTAGGAGGGACCCAGTACTTC
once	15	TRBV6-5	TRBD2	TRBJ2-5	CASRSGGWAQETQYF	TGTGCCAGCAGGAGCGGGGGCTGGGCCCAAGAGACCCAGTACTTC
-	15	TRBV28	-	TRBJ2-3	CASSLGTSSTDTQYF	TGTGCCAGCAGTCTCGGGACATCTAGCACAGATACGCAGTATTTT
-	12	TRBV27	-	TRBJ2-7	CASSTGFYEQYF	TGTGCCAGCAGTACAGGTTTTTACGAGCAGTACTTC
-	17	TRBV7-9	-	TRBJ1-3	CASSLAYRDFSGNTIYF	TGTGCCAGCAGCTTAGCCTACAGGGATTTCTCTGGAAACACCATATATTTT
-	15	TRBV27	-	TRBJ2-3	CASSFYGPRTDTQYF	TGTGCCAGCAGTTTTTACGGTCCCCGCACAGATACGCAGTATTTT
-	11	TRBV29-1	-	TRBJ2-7	CSVDWENEQYF	TGCAGCGTTGATTGGGAGAACGAGCAGTACTTC
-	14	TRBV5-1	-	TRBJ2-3	CASSPRGNSDTQYF	TGCGCCAGTTCCCCTAGGGGGAATTCGGATACGCAGTATTTT
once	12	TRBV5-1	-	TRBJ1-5	CASLRWREAQHF	TGCGCCAGCCTTCGGTGGAGGGAAGCCCAGCATTTT
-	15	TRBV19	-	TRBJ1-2	CASSIVHGTNYGYTF	TGTGCCAGTAGTATAGTTCACGGGACTAACTATGGCTACACCTTC
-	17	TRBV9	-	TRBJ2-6	CASSVGGGGAGANVLTF	TGTGCCAGCAGCGTAGGAGGCGGGGGCGCTGGGGCCAACGTCCTGACTTTC
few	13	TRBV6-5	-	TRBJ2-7	CASSPAAGPKQYF	TGTGCCAGCAGCCCTGCCGCGGGTCCTAAGCAGTACTTC
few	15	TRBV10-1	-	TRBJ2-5	CASSERGTVQETQYF	TGCGCCAGCAGTGAACGGGGGACCGTACAGGAGACCCAGTACTTC
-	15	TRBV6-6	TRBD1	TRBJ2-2	CASSSGTGLTGELFF	TGTGCCAGCAGTTCCGGGACAGGGCTCACCGGGGAGCTGTTTTTT
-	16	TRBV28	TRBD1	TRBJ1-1	CASSLYQGAGAFEAFF	TGTGCCAGCAGTTTGTATCAGGGGGCGGGGGCGTTTGAAGCTTTCTTT
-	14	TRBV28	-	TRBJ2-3	CASSLTYSTDTQYF	TGTGCCAGCAGTCTCACATATAGCACAGATACGCAGTATTTT
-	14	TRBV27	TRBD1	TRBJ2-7	CASSPPDRAYEQYF	TGTGCCAGCAGCCCACCGGACAGGGCCTACGAGCAGTACTTC